The 8 T cell receptor beta chains below were found in one sample sequenced in a study of long-term antiretroviral therapy in people with HIV. It was version v3.0 of the immunoSEQ assay that was run at survey level. The table came from immunoSEQ multiplex PCR; TCRdb's copy has only in-frame clones and leaves some out. The table includes some 31,000 clones, 70% to 90% detected once. The input for sequencing was unsorted PBMCs, taken 1.1 years after starting antiretroviral therapy. Every receptor here comes from a man younger than 35 with HIV.

The V gene is TRBV7-2, the J gene TRBJ2-1; 10 nucleotides align to TRBD2. The CDR3 is 17 residues long. Per germline, CDR1 SGHTA and CDR2 FQGNSA. V dropped 3 bases and J dropped 6; count of bases not matched to a gene: 11. The CDR3 region has the DNA TGTGCCAGCAGCTTTAACCACTGGACTAGCGGCCTCAATGAGCAGTTCTTC. Protein sequence: CASSFNHWTSGLNEQFF.

Details on this clone: At one of its ends the junction is not consistent with the germline gene, which may arise from a read error. This chain connects TRBV6-1 to TRBJ2-7; 7 bases agree with TRBD1. The germline V gene has CDR1 MNHNS and CDR2 SASEGT. The CDR3 spans 16 residues. The CDR3 DNA sequence: TGTGCCATCAGTGAGTCTCCGGGACAGCTAATCTACGAGCAGTACTTC. Its protein is CAISESPGQLIYEQYF.

The V and J genes are TRBV28 and TRBJ2-7, with D maybe TRBD2 (6 bases). This CDR3 contains 13 residues. Trimming cost V 7 bases and J 2 bases, with 12 bases left between them. The germline gives CDR1 MDHEN, CDR2 SYDVKM. CDR3 region: CASTLGTAYEQYF. In nucleotides, the CDR3 is TGTGCCAGCACCCTAGGGACTGCCTACGAGCAGTACTTC.

This clone was recorded once. The gene calls are TRBV4-1 and TRBJ2-1; D is possibly TRBD2 (6 bases). The germline CDR1 and CDR2 sequences are MGHRA and YSYEKL. The CDR3 extends over 15 amino acids. V was clipped by 0 bases and J by 4 bases, with 10 bases between them. CDR3 region: CASSQEGRDYNEQFF. CDR3 nucleotide sequence: TGCGCCAGCAGCCAAGAAGGGCGGGATTACAATGAGCAGTTCTTC.

This chain links TRBV7-2 with TRBJ2-2; 8 nucleotides agree with TRBD1. The V and J ends lost 3 bases and 4 bases, in that order; junction bases with no gene match: 4. The CDR3 is made up of 15 amino acids. The germline V gene encodes CDR1 SGHTA and CDR2 FQGNSA. The CDR3 bases are TGTGCCAGCAGCTTGGACAGGGCGGTCACCGGGGAGCTGTTTTTT. This sequence encodes CASSLDRAVTGELFF.

V is TRBV29-1 and J is TRBJ2-1; the match to TRBD1 covers 7 bases. This CDR3 spans 11 amino acids. Germline loops: CDR1 SQVTM, CDR2 ANQGSEA. The trim removed 4 bases at V and 6 bases at J, leaving 0 bases unmatched. In DNA form, the CDR3 reads TGCAGCGTTGCAGGGGGCAATGAGCAGTTCTTC. Protein product: CSVAGGNEQFF.

The rearrangement uses TRBV25-1 and TRBJ1-1; 8 bases are a match to TRBD1. Germline CDR1 MGHDK, CDR2 SYGVNS. The CDR3 consists of 15 residues. The V segment lost 4 bases and the J segment 3 bases; nucleotides outside the gene matches: 7. CDR3 sequence reads: CASSAPKTGDTEAFF. CDR3 bases: TGTGCCAGCAGTGCGCCTAAGACAGGGGACACTGAAGCTTTCTTT.

The chain uses TRBV5-7 and TRBJ2-1; D perhaps matches TRBD2 (6 bases). TRBV5-7 is an open reading frame, and its role is uncertain. V lost 3 bases to trimming and J lost 4 bases, with 17 bases between them. The CDR3 has 16 residues. CDR3 sequence: CASSWPELADYNEQFF. CDR3 nucleotides: TGTGCCAGCAGCTGGCCGGAACTAGCCGATTACAATGAGCAGTTCTTC.